One T cell receptor beta chain is described in this entry. The antigen is not known. This sample was taken from a study of T cells in Graves' hyperthyroidism and ophthalmopathy. For the study at large: Peripheral blood collection took place at initial diagnosis, before any treatment. Points from the study as a whole: Researchers found most expanded thyroid clonotypes above 0.001 in blood as well.

CDR1 is MNHNS and CDR2 is SASEGT in the germline V gene. V lost 3 bases to trimming and J lost 6 bases; unmatched junction nucleotides: 9. The CDR3 covers 15 residues. It was RNA transcripts that yielded the amplified TCR beta CDR3 regions. Carried out on the TCR CDR3, a first-round RT-PCR used the HTBI primer set. TCRdb re-called the multiplex PCR reads with MiXCR, one entry per CDR3 protein. The sample includes 300,000 to 500,000 distinct CDR3 sequences, 15% of them seen just once. This sequence was found in a woman aged 25 to 39 with Graves' hyperthyroidism. Sequences were obtained from blood. The genes are TRBV6-1 and TRBJ1-1, with 8 bases identical to TRBD1. The CDR3 region is CASSETGAGLAEAFF. The CDR3 bases are TGTGCCAGCAGTGAGACAGGGGCGGGGCTGGCTGAAGCTTTCTTT.